Each of the 32 T cell receptor beta chains below was sequenced from the same sample in a study of blood T cell repertoires in COVID-19. Profiling relied on immunoSEQ multiplex PCR, and the TCRdb table lists in-frame clones only, not all of them. Of fewer than 200,000 clones in the sample, roughly nine tenths were seen once. Sequenced sample: PBMCs or T cells enriched from blood (not recorded which). The receptors shown here come from a human donor with acute COVID-19. The donor label of this sample is uncertain.

The V call is TRBV29-1, the J call TRBJ2-1, with 12 positions matching TRBD1. V was clipped by 0 bases and J by 8 bases; unmatched bases: 8. The CDR3 totals 16 residues. CDR1 is SQVTM, CDR2 ANQGSEA, per germline. The DNA for the CDR3 is TGCAGCGTTGAAGATTGGGACAGGGGGCGCAAGGATGAGCAGTTCTTC. Amino acids: CSVEDWDRGRKDEQFF.

This sequence joins TRBV4-1 and TRBJ1-5; TRBD1 agrees at 12 bases. V was pared by 2 bases and J by 7 bases, with 3 bases of the junction left unmatched. The CDR3 totals 15 residues. Germline V lookup: CDR1 MGHRA, CDR2 YSYEKL. The CDR3 protein is CASSQSGTGGQPQHF. CDR3 coding DNA: TGCGCCAGCAGCCAATCCGGGACAGGGGGCCAGCCCCAGCATTTT.

Comment on this clone: The junction does not match germline at one end; this may be a read error. This chain connects TRBV2 to TRBJ1-2, with D maybe TRBD1 (5 bases). The CDR3 is made up of 12 amino acids. The germline V gene encodes CDR1 SNHLY and CDR2 FYNNEI. In DNA form, the CDR3 reads TGTGCCAGCGCAGACTCAATTAGGGGCTCCACCTTC. Its translation is CASADSIRGSTF.

Here the CDR3 reads CASSPRQAQNAPLHF. The DNA of the CDR3 is TGTGCCAGCAGCCCTCGACAGGCCCAAAACGCACCCCTCCACTTT. The chain is built from TRBV3-1 (or the pseudogene TRBV3-2) and TRBJ1-6, with D possibly TRBD1 on 6 matching bases. The length of the CDR3 is 15 residues. Trimming removed 4 bases at V and 11 bases at J, with 18 bases between. Germline loops: CDR1 LGHDT, CDR2 YNNKEL (reference sequence).

This clone was counted a few times. The chain combines TRBV7-2 with TRBJ2-1; 7 bases agree with TRBD2. The V gene's germline CDR1 is SGHTA and CDR2 FQGNSA. This CDR3 is built from 14 residues. J was trimmed by 3 bases and V by 5 bases; bases with no gene match: 4. The CDR3 loop is CASSHGGSYNEQFF. For the CDR3, the DNA is TGTGCCAGCAGCCACGGGGGGAGCTACAATGAGCAGTTCTTC.

V and J are TRBV19 and TRBJ1-5; D is possibly TRBD1 (6 bases). In germline, CDR1 is LNHDA, CDR2 SQIVND (reference sequence). Trimming took off 8 bases at V and 3 bases at J, with 11 bases between the two ends. This CDR3 has 13 residues. The DNA of the CDR3 is TGTGCCAGTTCGCCGGGACACAATCAGCCCCAGCATTTT. This sequence encodes CASSPGHNQPQHF.

The rearrangement joins TRBV27 to TRBJ2-3, with D possibly TRBD1 on 5 matching bases. The CDR3 runs to 13 residues. Germline V gene data show CDR1 as MNHEY and CDR2 as SMNVEV (reference sequence). V was shortened by 7 bases and J by 3 bases, with 11 bases between the two germline ends. The CDR3 reads CASKRGRTDTQYF. The DNA of the CDR3 is TGTGCCAGCAAAAGGGGAAGGACAGATACGCAGTATTTT.

The chain uses TRBV9 and TRBJ2-2; TRBD1 matches at 9 bases. This CDR3 spans 15 amino acids. The J segment lost 7 bases and the V segment lost 3 bases, leaving 7 bases of the junction unmatched. The V gene's germline CDR1 is SGDLS and CDR2 YYNGEE. CDR3 nucleotide sequence: TGTGCCAGCAGCGGCGGACAGGGGCGTAGCGGGGAGCTGTTTTTT. It yields the protein CASSGGQGRSGELFF.

The sample holds a few counts of this clone. The chain joins TRBV11-1 to TRBJ1-1, with D possibly being TRBD1 (6 bases). V lost 5 bases and J lost 0, with 16 bases in between. Germline CDR1 reads SGHAT; CDR2 reads FQDESV (reference sequence). This CDR3 is built from 16 residues. The CDR3 nucleotides are TGTGCCAGCAGCCTCGATCGGGGGGCGATGAACACTGAAGCTTTCTTT. Amino acid sequence: CASSLDRGAMNTEAFF. Together with reference TRBV11-1 and TRBJ1-1, the CDR3 gives the full variable domain: EAEVAQSPRYKITEKSQAVAFWCDPISGHATLYWYRQILGQGPELLVQFQDESVVDDSQLPKDRFSAERLKGVDSTLKIQPAELGDSAMYLCASSLDRGAMNTEAFFGQGTRLTVV.

The J gene is TRBJ2-2, the V gene TRBV2; TRBD2 aligns across 7 bases. The CDR3 spans 17 residues. Trimming took 0 bases from V and 0 from J; bases not matched to a gene: 4. The germline V gene has CDR1 SNHLY and CDR2 FYNNEI. The CDR3 DNA reads as TGTGCCAGCAGTGAAGCGGGGGGGGACCCGAACACCGGGGAGCTGTTTTTT. Protein product: CASSEAGGDPNTGELFF. Based on the CDR3 plus reference TRBV2 and TRBJ2-2, the full variable domain is EPEVTQTPSHQVTQMGQEVILRCVPISNHLYFYWYRQILGQKVEFLVSFYNNEISEKSEIFDDQFSVERPDGSNFTLKIRSTKLEDSAMYFCASSEAGGDPNTGELFFGEGSRLTVL.

The chain recombines TRBV30 with TRBJ2-3; 9 nucleotides match TRBD2. Germline V lookup: CDR1 GTSNPN, CDR2 SVGIG (reference sequence). This CDR3 comprises 19 residues. V was clipped by 4 bases and J by 2 bases; unmatched bases: 19. CDR3 region: CAWTPPRTSAPLATDTQYF. Here the CDR3 DNA reads TGTGCCTGGACTCCCCCGCGGACTAGCGCACCCCTAGCCACAGATACGCAGTATTTT.

The chain links TRBV6-5 to TRBJ2-7; D ambiguous. V dropped 6 bases and J dropped 9 bases, with 12 bases sitting between them. CDR1 and CDR2 (germline): MNHEY, SVGAGI. The CDR3 is 11 amino acids. This CDR3 is CASSTPERQYF. In nucleotides, the CDR3 is TGTGCCAGCAGCACCCCCGAGAGGCAGTACTTC.

The genes are TRBV28 and TRBJ1-2, with 8 positions matching TRBD1. There are 13 residues in the CDR3. V shed 7 bases and J 4 bases; nucleotides not matched to a gene: 5. CDR1 is MDHEN, CDR2 SYDVKM, per germline. DNA of the CDR3: TGTGCCAGCATCGACCAGGGGGCCTATGGCTACACCTTC. Residues: CASIDQGAYGYTF.

V usage is TRBV14 and J usage is TRBJ2-3, with 9 bases aligning to TRBD2. Germline CDR1 is SGHDN and CDR2 is FVKESK. Trimming cost V 1 base and J 2 bases; bases outside gene matches: 4. The CDR3 length is 16 residues. The CDR3 DNA reads TGTGCCAGCAGCCAAGGGCGGGGGGGATACACAGATACGCAGTATTTT. Protein: CASSQGRGGYTDTQYF.

The chain couples TRBV11-3 to TRBJ2-5, with 10 positions matching TRBD2. After removal of 5 bases from V and 5 bases from J, the junction contained 8 bases not matched to a gene. This CDR3 spans 15 amino acids. Germline CDR1 and CDR2: SGHNT and YENEEA. Here the CDR3 reads CASSRASGGLETQYF. The CDR3 bases are TGTGCCAGCAGCCGAGCTAGCGGGGGCCTGGAGACCCAGTACTTC.

The genes are TRBV4-3 and TRBJ1-2; a possible D gene is TRBD1 (6 bases). Per the germline V gene, CDR1 is LGHNA and CDR2 is YSLEER. The germline V and J ends were trimmed by 0 bases and 3 bases, with 8 bases remaining between them. This CDR3 comprises 14 residues. The CDR3 nucleotides are TGCGCCAGCAGCCAAGATAGGACAGACTATGGCTACACCTTC. Residues: CASSQDRTDYGYTF.

The chain is built from TRBV19 and TRBJ2-1; maybe TRBD1 (5 bases). The CDR3 covers 12 residues. Between the trimmed V and J ends, which lost 10 bases and 9 bases, there was a span of 16 bases. The germline V gene has CDR1 LNHDA and CDR2 SQIVND (reference sequence). The CDR3 region is CAIGPRRGEQFF. CDR3 DNA sequence: TGTGCCATCGGCCCCCGAAGGGGTGAGCAGTTCTTC. Full variable domain (missing parts from reference TRBV19 and TRBJ2-1): DGGITQSPKYLFRKEGQNVTLSCEQNLNHDAMYWYRQDPGQGLRLIYYSQIVNDFQKGDIAEGYSVSREKKESFPLTVTSAQKNPTAFYLCAIGPRRGEQFFGPGTRLTVL.

The gene calls are TRBV2 and TRBJ1-1; D is perhaps TRBD1 (5 bases). The CDR3 sequence is 15 residues long. CDR1 is SNHLY and CDR2 is FYNNEI in the germline V gene. Trimming pared 0 bases from V and 3 bases from J, leaving 11 bases between. The CDR3 bases are TGTGCCAGCAGTGAAGCGCGCGGGGCGGACACTGAAGCTTTCTTT. This sequence encodes CASSEARGADTEAFF.

CDR3 in DNA: TGTGCCAGTAGTATAGTGGGCGAAAAACTGTTTTTT. This sequence encodes CASSIVGEKLFF. This sequence joins TRBV19 and TRBJ1-4, with D uncertain. V was pared by 1 base and J by 8 bases, with 5 bases between. This CDR3 region has 12 residues. CDR1 is LNHDA, CDR2 SQIVND, per germline (reference sequence).

CDR3 DNA: TGTGCCAGCGGCCCGAGAGGGACTGAAGCTTTCTTT. It translates to CASGPRGTEAFF. This chain joins TRBV2 and TRBJ1-1, with no clear D. The V end was cut by 8 bases, the J end by 5 bases, with 12 bases between. This CDR3 region has 12 residues. Looked up from germline, CDR1 is SNHLY and CDR2 is FYNNEI. Based on the CDR3 plus reference TRBV2 and TRBJ1-1, the full variable domain is EPEVTQTPSHQVTQMGQEVILRCVPISNHLYFYWYRQILGQKVEFLVSFYNNEISEKSEIFDDQFSVERPDGSNFTLKIRSTKLEDSAMYFCASGPRGTEAFFGQGTRLTVV.

The chain combines TRBV5-1 with TRBJ1-4; 7 bases are a match to TRBD1. The V gene's germline CDR1 is SGHRS and CDR2 YFSETQ. CDR3 length: 15 amino acids. V shed 2 bases and J 4 bases; nucleotides not matched to a gene: 5. CDR3 loop: CASSFEGAGNEKLFF. The CDR3 DNA follows: TGCGCCAGCAGCTTTGAGGGGGCCGGTAATGAAAAACTGTTTTTT. The whole variable domain, remainder taken from reference TRBV5-1 and TRBJ1-4, is KAGVTQTPRYLIKTRGQQVTLSCSPISGHRSVSWYQQTPGQGLQFLFEYFSETQRNKGNFPGRFSGRQFSNSRSEMNVSTLELGDSALYLCASSFEGAGNEKLFFGSGTQLSVL.

The chain couples TRBV19 to TRBJ2-2; tentative D call: TRBD1 (6 bases). V lost 6 bases and J lost 3, with 11 bases in between. This CDR3 has 14 amino acids. Germline CDR1 LNHDA, CDR2 SQIVND (reference sequence). Here the CDR3 reads CASRIKGDTGELFF. DNA of the CDR3: TGTGCCAGTAGGATCAAGGGGGACACCGGGGAGCTGTTTTTT.

The gene calls are TRBV4-3 and TRBJ2-7; D perhaps matches TRBD2 (6 bases). The CDR3 runs 15 residues. Germline V gene lookup returns CDR1 LGHNA and CDR2 YSLEER. The V and J ends lost 0 bases and 3 bases respectively, with 12 bases between them. The CDR3 bases are TGCGCCAGCAGCCAAGAGGGCGAGGAGGGCTACGAGCAGTACTTC. It is translated as CASSQEGEEGYEQYF.

For this clone: In the same sample, other DNA sequences code for this CDR3. The V and J genes are TRBV5-6 and TRBJ2-7; 7 bases align to TRBD1. The J segment lost 2 bases and the V segment lost 0 bases, leaving 2 bases of the junction unmatched. This CDR3 spans 14 amino acids. The germline V gene encodes CDR1 SGHDT and CDR2 YYEEEE. The CDR3 region has the DNA TGTGCCAGCAGCTTGGGACAGGGTGCCTACGAGCAGTACTTC. This sequence encodes CASSLGQGAYEQYF.

J is TRBJ2-7 and V is TRBV30, with a tentative D call TRBD2 (6 bases). CDR1 and CDR2 (germline): GTSNPN, SVGIG (reference sequence). CDR3 length equals 15 residues. Trimming took 0 bases from V and 4 from J, leaving 16 bases between them. CDR3 coding DNA: TGTGCCTGGAGTGTAGGTGCAGGGAGGAGATACGAGCAGTACTTC. Its translation is CAWSVGAGRRYEQYF.

This CDR3 is CASSMHASGNTIYF. DNA for the CDR3: TGTGCCAGTAGTATGCACGCTTCGGGGAACACCATATATTTT. V and J are TRBV19 and TRBJ1-3; D ambiguous. This CDR3 contains 14 residues. The V and J ends lost 3 bases and 7 bases respectively, with 13 bases between them. Germline V gene lookup returns CDR1 LNHDA and CDR2 SQIVND (reference sequence).

The chain carries TRBV19 and TRBJ1-3, with 7 bases aligning to TRBD1. V shed 9 bases and J 4 bases; nucleotides not matched to a gene: 6. The CDR3 sequence is 13 residues long. The V gene's germline CDR1 is LNHDA and CDR2 SQIVND (reference sequence). This chain's CDR3 is CASSGQIGNTIYF. As DNA, the CDR3 is TGTGCCAGCTCGGGACAGATAGGAAACACCATATATTTT.

The chain links TRBV11-3 to TRBJ2-7, with a weak D call TRBD1 (5 bases). This CDR3 spans 13 amino acids. V was shortened by 0 bases and J by 4 bases, with 7 bases between the two germline ends. Germline CDR1 and CDR2: SGHNT and YENEEA. In DNA, the CDR3 is TGTGCCAGCAGCTTAGAAGGACAATACGAGCAGTACTTC. Its translation: CASSLEGQYEQYF. Looking up the rest from reference TRBV11-3 and TRBJ2-7 gives the full variable domain: EAGVVQSPRYKIIEKKQPVAFWCNPISGHNTLYWYLQNLGQGPELLIRYENEEAVDDSQLPKDRFSAERLKGVDSTLKIQPAELGDSAVYLCASSLEGQYEQYFGPGTRLTVT.

J is TRBJ2-2 and V is TRBV18; the match to TRBD2 covers 7 bases. Germline-derived CDR1 and CDR2 are KGHSH and LQKENI. With 0 bases clipped from V and 1 base from J, the junction kept 2 bases outside the gene matches. The CDR3 extends over 16 amino acids. CDR3 region: CASSPPLAENTGELFF. The DNA of the CDR3 is TGTGCCAGCTCACCACCCCTAGCGGAGAACACCGGGGAGCTGTTTTTT.

V is TRBV7-2 and J is TRBJ2-1, with D possibly matching TRBD2 (6 bases). Between the trimmed V and J ends, which lost 5 bases and 7 bases, there was a span of 15 bases. Germline assignment: CDR1 SGHTA and CDR2 FQGNSA. CDR3 length: 14 amino acids. The CDR3 reads CASSLGLVFNEQFF. For the CDR3, the DNA is TGTGCCAGCAGCCTGGGACTGGTATTTAATGAGCAGTTCTTC.

This sequence joins TRBV11-2 and TRBJ1-6; D remains ambiguous. With 8 bases removed from V and 10 bases from J, the gap between germline ends came to 24 bases. Germline CDR1 reads SGHAT; CDR2 reads FQNNGV. CDR3 size: 16 residues. CDR3 protein: CASSQLGRKGGSPLHF. The CDR3 DNA sequence: TGTGCCAGCTCACAACTTGGCAGAAAGGGAGGCTCACCCCTCCACTTT.

The V gene is TRBV5-6, the J gene TRBJ1-1; no clear D. Germline V gene lookup returns CDR1 SGHDT and CDR2 YYEEEE. V was clipped by 0 bases and J by 5 bases, with 5 bases between them. This CDR3 is built from 12 residues. CDR3 nucleotides: TGTGCCAGCAGCTTGGGGCAAACTGAAGCTTTCTTT. This encodes CASSLGQTEAFF. Complete variable domain (other parts from reference TRBV5-6 and TRBJ1-1): DAGVTQSPTHLIKTRGQQVTLRCSPKSGHDTVSWYQQALGQGPQFIFQYYEEEERQRGNFPDRFSGHQFPNYSSELNVNALLLGDSALYLCASSLGQTEAFFGQGTRLTVV.